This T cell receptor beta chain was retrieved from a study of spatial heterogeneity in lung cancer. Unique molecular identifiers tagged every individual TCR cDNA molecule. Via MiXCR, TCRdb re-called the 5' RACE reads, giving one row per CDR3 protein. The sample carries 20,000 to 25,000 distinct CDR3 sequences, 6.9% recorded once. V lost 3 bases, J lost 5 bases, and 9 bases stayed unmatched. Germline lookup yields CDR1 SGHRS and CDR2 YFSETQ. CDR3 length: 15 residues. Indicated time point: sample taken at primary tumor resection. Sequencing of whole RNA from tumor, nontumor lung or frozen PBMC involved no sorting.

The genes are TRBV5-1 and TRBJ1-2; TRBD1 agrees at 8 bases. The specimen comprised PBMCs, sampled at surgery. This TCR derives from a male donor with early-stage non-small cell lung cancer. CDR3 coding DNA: TGCGCCAGCAGCTGGGGGGACAGGCAGGATTATGGCTACACCTTC. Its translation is CASSWGDRQDYGYTF.